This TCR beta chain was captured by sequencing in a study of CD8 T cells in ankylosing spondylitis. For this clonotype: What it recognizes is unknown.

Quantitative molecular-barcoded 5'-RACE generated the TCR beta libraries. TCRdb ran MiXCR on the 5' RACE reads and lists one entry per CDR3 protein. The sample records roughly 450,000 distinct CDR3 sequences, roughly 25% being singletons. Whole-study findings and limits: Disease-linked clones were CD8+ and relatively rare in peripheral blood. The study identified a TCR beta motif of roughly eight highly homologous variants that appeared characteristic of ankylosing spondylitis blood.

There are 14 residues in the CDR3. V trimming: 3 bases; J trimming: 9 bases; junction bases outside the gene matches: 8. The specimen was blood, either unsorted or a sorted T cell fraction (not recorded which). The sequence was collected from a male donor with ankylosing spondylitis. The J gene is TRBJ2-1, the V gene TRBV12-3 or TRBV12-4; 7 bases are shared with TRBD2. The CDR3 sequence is CASSFSGRRFEQFF. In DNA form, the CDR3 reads TGTGCCAGCAGTTTCTCCGGGAGGAGATTTGAGCAGTTCTTC.